The 3 T cell receptor beta chains listed next were all sequenced from one sample in a study of CD4 T cell repertoires in COVID-19 (dated by TCRdb to the early 2020s). To prepare the library, the immunoSEQ multiplex PCR assay was applied. Not all clones reach the TCRdb copy of this immuneACCESS table, which keeps in-frame sequences only. Checked studies attribute under half of the gap to unresolved V genes and leave the rest unexplained. Here the sample has more than 65,000 clones; 83% occur a single time. About 0.58% of the sample is held by the ten biggest clonotypes. This sample's time point label indicates: sample from a COVID-19-recovered individual after infection. Material: CD4+ T cells from peripheral blood, obtained after recovery from COVID-19. The source is a human donor who had COVID-19.

A few counts support this clone. The chain combines TRBV21-1 with TRBJ1-5; the D call of TRBD1 is as the table states it, not checked on the DNA. TRBV21-1 is labeled a pseudogene. The CDR3 runs 16 residues. As DNA, the CDR3 is TGTGCCAGCAGCAAAGCGCGAGACAGTCCAAATCAGCCCCAGCATTTT. Translated: CASSKARDSPNQPQHF.

J is TRBJ2-3 and V is TRBV19; 7 bases fit TRBD2. This CDR3 contains 14 residues. The trim removed 6 bases at V and 4 bases at J, leaving 7 bases unmatched. Germline V gene lookup returns CDR1 LNHDA and CDR2 SQIVND (reference sequence). The CDR3 DNA reads TGTGCCAGTAGGGACGGGGACTACGCAGATACGCAGTATTTT. This translates into CASRDGDYADTQYF.

The genes are TRBV3-1 (or the pseudogene TRBV3-2) and TRBJ2-1, with 9 bases fitting TRBD1. J was trimmed by 10 bases and V by 4 bases; bases with no gene match: 8. Germline V CDR1 and CDR2: LGHDT, YNNKEL (reference sequence). The CDR3 has 14 residues. In DNA, the CDR3 is TGTGCCAGCAGCCTGGACAGGGGTGGTCGAGAGCAGTTCTTC. Translated, it gives CASSLDRGGREQFF.